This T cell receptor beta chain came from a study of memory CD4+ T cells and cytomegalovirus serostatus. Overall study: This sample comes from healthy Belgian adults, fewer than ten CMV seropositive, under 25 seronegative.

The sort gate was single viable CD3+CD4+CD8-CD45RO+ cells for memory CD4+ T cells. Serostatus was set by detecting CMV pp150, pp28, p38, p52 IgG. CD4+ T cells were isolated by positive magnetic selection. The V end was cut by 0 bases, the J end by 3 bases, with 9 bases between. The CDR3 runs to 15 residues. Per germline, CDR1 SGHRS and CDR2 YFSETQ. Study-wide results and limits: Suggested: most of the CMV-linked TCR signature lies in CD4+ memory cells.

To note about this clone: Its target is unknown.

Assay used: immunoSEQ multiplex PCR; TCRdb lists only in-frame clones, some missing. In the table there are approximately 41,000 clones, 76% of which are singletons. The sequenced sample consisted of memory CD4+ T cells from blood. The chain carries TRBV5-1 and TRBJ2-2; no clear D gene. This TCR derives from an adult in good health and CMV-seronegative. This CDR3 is CASSLADGHTGELFF. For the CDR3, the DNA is TGCGCCAGCAGCTTGGCGGACGGACACACCGGGGAGCTGTTTTTT. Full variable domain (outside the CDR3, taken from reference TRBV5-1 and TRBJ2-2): KAGVTQTPRYLIKTRGQQVTLSCSPISGHRSVSWYQQTPGQGLQFLFEYFSETQRNKGNFPGRFSGRQFSNSRSEMNVSTLELGDSALYLCASSLADGHTGELFFGEGSRLTVL.